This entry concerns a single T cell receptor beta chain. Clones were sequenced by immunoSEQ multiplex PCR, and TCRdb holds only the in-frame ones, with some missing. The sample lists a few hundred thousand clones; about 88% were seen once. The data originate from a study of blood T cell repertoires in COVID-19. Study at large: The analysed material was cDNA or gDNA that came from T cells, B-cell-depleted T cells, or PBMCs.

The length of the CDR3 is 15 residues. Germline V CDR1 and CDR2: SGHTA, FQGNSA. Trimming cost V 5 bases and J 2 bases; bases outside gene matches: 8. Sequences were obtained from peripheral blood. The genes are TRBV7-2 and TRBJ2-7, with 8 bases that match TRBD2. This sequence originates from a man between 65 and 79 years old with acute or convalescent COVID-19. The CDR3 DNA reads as TGTGCCAGCAGCCTAGGCACTAGCGGCACCTACGAGCAGTACTTC. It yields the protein CASSLGTSGTYEQYF.